This T cell receptor (beta chain) was profiled in a study of T cells in localized non-small cell lung cancer. General study results and limits: A median of 57 clones ranked among the top 100 in tumor appeared in adjacent lung.

Germline CDR1 is MNHEY and CDR2 is SVGAGI. The CDR3 totals 15 residues. The trim removed 4 bases at V and 4 bases at J, leaving 6 bases unmatched. Libraries were prepared by immunoSEQ multiplex PCR; TCRdb keeps only in-frame clonotypes and omits some of them. The sample carries roughly 29,000 clones, approximately 84% recorded once. In the case of this clone: The antigen is unknown.

V and J are TRBV6-5 and TRBJ2-1; TRBD2 matches 8 bases. Sequencing used peripheral blood mononuclear cells, obtained before any cancer treatment. The sequence derives from a man aged 35-75 years with stage III lung adenocarcinoma. CDR3 in DNA: TGTGCCAGCAGTTCCTGGCTAGCGGGTTACAATGAGCAGTTCTTC. This encodes CASSSWLAGYNEQFF.